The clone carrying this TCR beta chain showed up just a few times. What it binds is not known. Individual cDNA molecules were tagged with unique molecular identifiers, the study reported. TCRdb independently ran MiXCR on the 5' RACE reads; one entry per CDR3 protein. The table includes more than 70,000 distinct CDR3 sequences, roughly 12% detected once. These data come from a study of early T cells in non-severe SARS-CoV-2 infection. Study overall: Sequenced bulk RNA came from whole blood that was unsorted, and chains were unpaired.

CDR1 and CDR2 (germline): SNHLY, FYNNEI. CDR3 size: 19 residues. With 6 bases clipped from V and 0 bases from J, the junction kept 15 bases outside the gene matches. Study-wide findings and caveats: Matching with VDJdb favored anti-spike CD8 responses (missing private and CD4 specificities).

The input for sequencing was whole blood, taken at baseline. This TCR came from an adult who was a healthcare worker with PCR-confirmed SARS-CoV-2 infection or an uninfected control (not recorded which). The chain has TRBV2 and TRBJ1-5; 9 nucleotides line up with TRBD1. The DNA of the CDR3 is TGTGCCAGCAGCGAGAGGACAGGGGCCTCTATCTATAGCAATCAGCCCCAGCATTTT. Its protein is CASSERTGASIYSNQPQHF.